A selection of T cell receptor beta chains follows, all from one sample in a study of blood T cell repertoires in COVID-19. This table comes from immunoSEQ multiplex PCR, and its TCRdb copy is limited to in-frame clones, with some not included. The repertoire holds 270,000 or so clones, with approximately 84% as singletons. The specimen sequenced was peripheral blood. These receptors were taken from a human donor with COVID-19, enrolled during active disease. The donor label of this sample is uncertain. Each CDR3 is given with its conserved first and last residue. The D gene is left open where the match is weak. Rows may omit the clone size; those that give it use once, few, many or a size class.

V,length,J,D,size,DNA,CDR3
TRBV3-1/TRBV3-2,17,TRBJ2-7,TRBD2,-,TGTGCCAGCAGCCAAGCCATAGGACTAGCGGAATCCTACGAGCAGTACTTC,CASSQAIGLAESYEQYF
TRBV6-5,15,TRBJ2-2,-,once,TGTGCCAGCAGCCCCAGAAGGGGTGGCTTCGGGGAGCTGTTTTTT,CASSPRRGGFGELFF
TRBV27,15,TRBJ1-5,-,-,TGTGCCAGCAGTCCGGCAGGGCACGGGAATCAGCCCCAGCATTTT,CASSPAGHGNQPQHF
TRBV30,13,TRBJ2-5,TRBD1,-,TGTGCCTGGGCAAGGACAGGGGTGGAGACCCAGTACTTC,CAWARTGVETQYF
TRBV7-9,16,TRBJ2-1,TRBD2,-,TGTGCCAGCAGCTCCCGAGCGGGAGGGCCAGGCAATGAGCAGTTCTTC,CASSSRAGGPGNEQFF
TRBV5-1,13,TRBJ2-7,TRBD1,-,TGCGCCAGCACCCGGGACAGGGGCTACGAGCAGTACTTC,CASTRDRGYEQYF
TRBV11-2,14,TRBJ2-1,-,-,TGTGCCAGCAGCTTAGAGCCTATTTCCGATGAGCAGTTCTTC,CASSLEPISDEQFF
TRBV27,17,TRBJ1-6,-,-,TGTGCCAGCACTACCCGGGACAAACTACTGAAGGATTCACCCCTCCACTTT,CASTTRDKLLKDSPLHF
TRBV11-2,15,TRBJ2-7,-,few,TGTGCCAGCAGCCGTACAGGGCCGAGCTCCTACGAGCAGTACTTC,CASSRTGPSSYEQYF
TRBV6-6,15,TRBJ1-4,-,-,TGTGCCAGCAGTTACCGCGGGGCGGGGAATGAAAAACTGTTTTTT,CASSYRGAGNEKLFF
TRBV7-9,12,TRBJ1-2,-,once,TGTGCCAGCAGCTTATTAACGGGAGGCTACACCTTC,CASSLLTGGYTF
TRBV2,15,TRBJ1-5,-,few,TGTGCCAGCAGTCCTGCGGGTCTTGGCAATCAGCCCCAGCATTTT,CASSPAGLGNQPQHF
TRBV9,15,TRBJ2-5,TRBD2,-,TGTGCCAGCAGCGGGACCGGGACTAGCGGGGGGACCCAGTACTTC,CASSGTGTSGGTQYF
TRBV18,15,TRBJ2-1,-,-,TGTGCCAGCTCACCTGCGGGGGACACATACAATGAGCAGTTCTTC,CASSPAGDTYNEQFF
TRBV6-5,14,TRBJ2-7,TRBD1,once,TGTGCCAGCAGAAAACCGGGACAGCCCGGGGAGCAGTACTTC,CASRKPGQPGEQYF
TRBV28,12,TRBJ2-5,TRBD1,-,TGTGCCAGCAGGACAGGGGGAGAGACCCAGTACTTC,CASRTGGETQYF
TRBV2,13,TRBJ2-7,-,-,TGTGCCAGCAGTTTCAACGGGTTGGGCGAGCAGTACTTC,CASSFNGLGEQYF
TRBV20-1,11,TRBJ1-1,-,-,TGCAGTGCTAGCCCGGTTCATGAAGCTTTCTTT,CSASPVHEAFF
TRBV27,13,TRBJ1-5,-,-,TGTGCCAGCAGTTACAGCAGCAATCAGCCCCAGCATTTT,CASSYSSNQPQHF
TRBV11-3,14,TRBJ2-3,TRBD1,-,TGTGCCAGCAGCTTCCGGACAGGTGAAGGTACGCAGTATTTT,CASSFRTGEGTQYF
TRBV15,15,TRBJ2-1,TRBD2,-,TGTGCCACCAGCATGGGACTAGCGGGAGGTTTGGAGCAGTTCTTC,CATSMGLAGGLEQFF
TRBV29-1,10,TRBJ1-2,-,-,TGCAGCGTTGCAGGGTCTGGCTACACCTTC,CSVAGSGYTF
TRBV6-6,15,TRBJ2-7,TRBD2,-,TGTGCCAGCAGTTCCGGGACTAGTGGTTACTACGAGCAGTACTTC,CASSSGTSGYYEQYF
TRBV5-1,13,TRBJ1-1,-,-,TGCGCCAGCAGCACTGGGGCGGACACTGAAGCTTTCTTT,CASSTGADTEAFF
TRBV11-2,12,TRBJ2-7,-,-,TGTGCCAGCAGCTTAGATAACCGGGAGCAGTACTTC,CASSLDNREQYF
TRBV5-6,19,TRBJ2-6,-,-,TGTGCCAGCAGCTGGGAATTGGACAGCCCCACAGGGGGGGCCAACGTCCTGACTTTC,CASSWELDSPTGGANVLTF
TRBV27,19,TRBJ2-1,TRBD2,-,TGTGCCAGCTCCAATGGGGGTCGGCTAGCGGGAAACCCCTACAATGAGCAGTTCTTC,CASSNGGRLAGNPYNEQFF
TRBV10-3,16,TRBJ1-6,-,-,TGTGCCATCAGCGGGCCCAGGGGCTCCTATAATTCACCCCTCCACTTT,CAISGPRGSYNSPLHF
TRBV6-6,15,TRBJ1-3,-,-,TGTGCCAGCAGTTACGCGGGGATCTCTGGAAACACCATATATTTT,CASSYAGISGNTIYF
TRBV27,15,TRBJ1-6,-,few,TGTGCCAGCAGTTTAACAGGTTTTGAGAATTCACCCCTCCACTTT,CASSLTGFENSPLHF
TRBV7-2,15,TRBJ1-5,-,-,TGTGCCAGCAGCGCAGCCTTGCGGGAAAATCAGCCCCAGCATTTT,CASSAALRENQPQHF
TRBV12-3/TRBV12-4,13,TRBJ2-3,TRBD2,few,TGTGCCAGCAGTTCTCTAGCGGGGACCACGCAGTATTTT,CASSSLAGTTQYF
TRBV2,13,TRBJ2-1,TRBD2,-,TGTGCCAGCCAGCGGGAGATCTCCAATGAGCAGTTCTTC,CASQREISNEQFF
TRBV27,16,TRBJ1-5,TRBD1,-,TGTGCCAGCAGTTTCCGGGACAGGGATGACAATCAGCCCCAGCATTTT,CASSFRDRDDNQPQHF